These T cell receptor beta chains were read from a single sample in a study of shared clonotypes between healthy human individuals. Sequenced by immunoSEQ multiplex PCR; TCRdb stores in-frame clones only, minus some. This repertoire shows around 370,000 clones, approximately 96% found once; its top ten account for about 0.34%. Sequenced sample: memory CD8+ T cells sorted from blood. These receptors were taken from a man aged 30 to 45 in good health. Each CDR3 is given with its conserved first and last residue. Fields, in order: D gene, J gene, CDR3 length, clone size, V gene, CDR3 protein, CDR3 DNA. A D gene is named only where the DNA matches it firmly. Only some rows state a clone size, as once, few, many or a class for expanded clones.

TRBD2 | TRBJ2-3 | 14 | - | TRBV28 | CASSFSGYTDTQYF | TGTGCCAGCAGTTTTAGCGGGTACACAGATACGCAGTATTTT
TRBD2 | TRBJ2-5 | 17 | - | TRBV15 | CATSRDRQGLVQETQYF | TGTGCCACCAGCAGAGATCGTCAGGGACTAGTACAAGAGACCCAGTACTTC
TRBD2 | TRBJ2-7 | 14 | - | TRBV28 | CASSVAGVGYEQYF | TGTGCCAGCAGTGTAGCGGGAGTTGGCTACGAGCAGTACTTC
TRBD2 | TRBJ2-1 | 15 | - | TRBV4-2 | CASSQDTAGGNEQFF | TGTGCCAGCAGCCAAGATACAGCGGGAGGCAATGAGCAGTTCTTC
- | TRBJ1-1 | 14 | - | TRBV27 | CASSLQGPYTEAFF | TGTGCCAGCAGTCTACAGGGCCCCTACACTGAAGCTTTCTTT
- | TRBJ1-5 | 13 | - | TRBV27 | CASGVYSNQPQHF | TGTGCCAGCGGGGTTTATAGCAATCAGCCCCAGCATTTT
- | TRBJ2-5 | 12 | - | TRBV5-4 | CASSLSGETQYF | TGTGCCAGCAGCTTGTCGGGGGAGACCCAGTACTTC
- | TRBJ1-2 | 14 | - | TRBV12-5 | CASGLRGLNYGYTF | TGTGCTAGTGGTTTAAGGGGCCTTAACTATGGCTACACCTTC
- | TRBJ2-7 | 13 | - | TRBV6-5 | CASSYSIDGKQYF | TGTGCCAGCAGTTACTCGATCGACGGAAAGCAGTACTTC
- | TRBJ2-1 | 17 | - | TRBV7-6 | CASSLSGSRPHRNEQFF | TGTGCCAGCAGCTTAAGCGGTTCCCGTCCCCATCGCAATGAGCAGTTCTTC
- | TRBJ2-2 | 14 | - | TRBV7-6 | CASSLAKDTGELFF | TGTGCCAGCAGCTTAGCAAAGGACACCGGGGAGCTGTTTTTT
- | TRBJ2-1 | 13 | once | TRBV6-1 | CASSGTSYNEQFF | TGTGCCAGCAGTGGGACTTCGTACAATGAGCAGTTCTTC
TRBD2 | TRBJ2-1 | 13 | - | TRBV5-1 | CASSWTSGNEQFF | TGCGCCAGCAGCTGGACTAGCGGCAATGAGCAGTTCTTC
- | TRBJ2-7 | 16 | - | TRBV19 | CASSIYGSQLPYEQYF | TGTGCCAGTAGTATATACGGCAGCCAACTCCCCTACGAGCAGTACTTC
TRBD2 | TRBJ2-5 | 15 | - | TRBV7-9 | CASSPGLAGEETQYF | TGTGCCAGCAGCCCGGGACTAGCGGGAGAAGAGACCCAGTACTTC
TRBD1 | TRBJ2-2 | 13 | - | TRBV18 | CASSRQGAGELFF | TGTGCCAGCTCACGACAGGGGGCCGGGGAGCTGTTTTTT
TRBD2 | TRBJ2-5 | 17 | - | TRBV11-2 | CASNSGTSGSYQETQYF | TGTGCCAGCAATTCCGGGACTAGCGGGAGTTACCAAGAGACCCAGTACTTC
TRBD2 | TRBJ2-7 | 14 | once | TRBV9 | CASSVGLAGDEQYF | TGTGCCAGCAGCGTCGGGCTAGCGGGAGACGAGCAGTACTTC
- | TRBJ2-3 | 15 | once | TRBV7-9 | CASSLGLGGTDTQYF | TGTGCCAGCAGCCTAGGACTGGGGGGCACAGATACGCAGTATTTT
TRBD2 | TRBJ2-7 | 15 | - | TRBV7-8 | CASSPRTRPSYEQYF | TGTGCCAGCAGCCCCCGGACTAGGCCGTCCTACGAGCAGTACTTC
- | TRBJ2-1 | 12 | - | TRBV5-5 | CASSLWGNEQFF | TGTGCCAGCAGCTTATGGGGGAATGAGCAGTTCTTC
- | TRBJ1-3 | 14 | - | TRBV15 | CATSSLTVGNTIYF | TGTGCCACCAGCAGTCTGACAGTTGGAAACACCATATATTTT
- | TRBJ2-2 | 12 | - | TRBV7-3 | CASKSNTGELFF | TGTGCCAGCAAGTCGAACACCGGGGAGCTGTTTTTT
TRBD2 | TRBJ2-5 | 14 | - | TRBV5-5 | CASSLASGQETQYF | TGTGCCAGCAGCTTGGCTAGCGGGCAAGAGACCCAGTACTTC
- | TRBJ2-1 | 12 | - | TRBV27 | CASTPVGGRQFF | TGTGCCAGCACCCCGGTTGGGGGTAGGCAGTTCTTC
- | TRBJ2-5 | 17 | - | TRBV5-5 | CASSAPMGGDPRGTQYF | TGTGCCAGCAGCGCACCCATGGGGGGAGACCCGAGGGGGACCCAGTACTTC
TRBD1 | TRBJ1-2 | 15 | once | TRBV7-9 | CASSFRQGEDYGYTF | TGTGCCAGCAGCTTCAGACAGGGCGAGGACTATGGCTACACCTTC
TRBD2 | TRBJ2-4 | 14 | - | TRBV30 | CAWSVIASGTIQYF | TGTGCCTGGAGTGTAATTGCTAGCGGGACTATTCAGTACTTC
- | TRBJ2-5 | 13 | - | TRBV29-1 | CSVARTIQETQYF | TGCAGCGTTGCCCGGACTATCCAAGAGACCCAGTACTTC
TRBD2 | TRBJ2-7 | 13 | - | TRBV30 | CAHSPSGKYEQYF | TGTGCCCATTCCCCTAGCGGGAAATACGAGCAGTACTTC
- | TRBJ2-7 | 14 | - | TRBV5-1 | CASSRQGTEYEQYF | TGCGCCAGCAGCCGTCAAGGGACCGAATACGAGCAGTACTTC
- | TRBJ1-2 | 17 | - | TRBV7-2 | CASSQTSVVTVNYGYTF | TGTGCCAGCAGTCAAACCTCGGTGGTTACAGTTAACTATGGCTACACCTTC
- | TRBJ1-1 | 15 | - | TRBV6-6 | CASSYSRGMNTEAFF | TGTGCCAGCAGTTACTCTCGGGGAATGAACACTGAAGCTTTCTTT
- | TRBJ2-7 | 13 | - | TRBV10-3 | CAIGPGSSYEQYF | TGTGCCATCGGCCCGGGAAGCTCCTACGAGCAGTACTTC
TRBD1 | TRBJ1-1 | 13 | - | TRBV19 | CASTLTGDTEAFF | TGTGCCAGTACCTTGACAGGGGACACTGAAGCTTTCTTT
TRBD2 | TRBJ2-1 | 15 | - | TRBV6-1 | CASSDGSSGNHEQFF | TGTGCCAGCAGTGACGGTTCTAGCGGGAACCATGAGCAGTTCTTC
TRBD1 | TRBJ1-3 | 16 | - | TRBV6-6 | CASSLEGANNGNTIYF | TGTGCCAGCAGTTTAGAGGGGGCGAATAACGGAAACACCATATATTTT
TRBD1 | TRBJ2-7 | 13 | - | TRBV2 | CASSATGKYEQYF | TGTGCCAGCAGCGCGACAGGGAAATACGAGCAGTACTTC
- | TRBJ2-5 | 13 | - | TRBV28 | CASSLWKRETQYF | TGTGCCAGCAGTTTATGGAAAAGGGAGACCCAGTACTTC
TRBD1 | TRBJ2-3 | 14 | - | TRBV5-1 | CASSEDRVGDTQYF | TGCGCCAGCAGCGAGGACAGGGTGGGCGATACGCAGTATTTT
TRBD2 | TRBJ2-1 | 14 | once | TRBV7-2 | CASNRLAGSPEQFF | TGTGCCAGCAACAGACTAGCGGGATCCCCTGAGCAGTTCTTC